Listed here is a single TCR beta chain. Its antigen is unidentified. Once extracted for a subset, genomic DNA was divided evenly among several immunoSEQ plates. TCRdb's table, derived via immunoSEQ multiplex PCR, lists solely in-frame clones and lacks some. The data show roughly 2 million clones, with approximately 96% seen just once and roughly 0.13% held by the top ten. Donors were healthy HIV-negative adults without recent acute infections or vaccinations. Deletions cut 5 bases from V and 7 bases from J, with 11 bases between. Germline CDR1 MNHEY, CDR2 SVGAGI. This CDR3 region has 12 residues. The sample comes from a study of shared clonotypes between healthy human individuals. The study's findings and limits: Limitation of the genetic and exposure-history diversity represented came from the few donors. Some clonotypes were shared by all four sorted-subset donors, while others were not shared. The non-shared ones had lower generation probabilities than the shared ones.

The chain uses TRBV6-5 and TRBJ1-1; the D gene is possibly TRBD1 (6 bases). The source material was naive CD4+ T cells sorted from blood. Described subset: CD45RA+ positively selected. The receptor was derived from a man aged 18-30 years in good health. DNA of the CDR3: TGTGCCAGCAGTCGAAAACAGGGTGAAGCTTTCTTT. Translated: CASSRKQGEAFF.